This T cell receptor (beta chain) was recovered during a study of control samples from healthy donors and cancer patients. This clone was counted only a few times. The CDR3 covers 13 residues. Germline values: CDR1 SGHAT, CDR2 FQNNGV. V was shortened by 2 bases and J by 5 bases, with 9 bases between the two germline ends. The method was immunoSEQ multiplex PCR; TCRdb's version includes in-frame clones alone and lacks a portion of them. Of about 80,000 clones listed, around nine tenths were seen once; the top ten hold 4.5% to 7%. Sequenced: blood. This sequence joins TRBV11-2 and TRBJ2-5; D gene ambiguous. The clonotype originates from a man in his fifties or sixties in good health. CDR3 sequence reads: CASSLWVGETQYF. As DNA, the CDR3 is TGTGCCAGCAGCTTATGGGTAGGGGAGACCCAGTACTTC.